A single sample is the source of the 27 T cell receptor beta chains below, sequenced in a study of shared clonotypes between healthy human individuals. Sequencing was performed with immunoSEQ multiplex PCR; in TCRdb, only in-frame clones are kept and a portion is missing. This table has around 1.9 million clones, roughly 91% appearing once. The naive CD8 subset, CD45RO-negative cells positively selected for CCR7, excluded terminally differentiated effector memory CD45RA+ cells. Sequencing was performed on naive CD8+ T cells from PBMCs. The source is a man younger than 30 in good health. Some clones in this sample may be carry-over from other donors' samples.

The chain has TRBV28 and TRBJ2-1; D may be TRBD2 (6 bases). The CDR3 contains 14 residues. V shed 6 bases and J shed 3 bases, with 12 bases lying between them. Looked up from germline, CDR1 is MDHEN and CDR2 is SYDVKM. The CDR3 DNA sequence: TGTGCCAGCAGAAATAGCGGCTACTACAATGAGCAGTTCTTC. It is translated as CASRNSGYYNEQFF.

CDR3 in amino acids: CASRGGWKAYGYTF. In DNA form, the CDR3 reads TGTGCCAGCAGGGGCGGCTGGAAGGCGTATGGCTACACCTTC. The chain joins TRBV2 to TRBJ1-2; D not certain. V lost 6 bases and J 5 bases, leaving 16 bases between the germline ends. The CDR3 is 14 amino acids. Germline V gene data show CDR1 as SNHLY and CDR2 as FYNNEI.

This clone was observed once. The chain recombines TRBV11-1 with TRBJ2-3; D is unclear. Germline V CDR1 and CDR2: SGHAT, FQDESV (reference sequence). V dropped 4 bases and J dropped 1 base, with 9 bases sitting between them. The CDR3 consists of 14 residues. The CDR3, as DNA: TGTGCCAGCAGCTCGAGTAGTGGCACAGATACGCAGTATTTT. It is translated as CASSSSSGTDTQYF.

The J gene is TRBJ1-1, the V gene TRBV27; TRBD1 agrees at 8 bases. V lost 4 bases, J lost 2 bases, and 3 bases stayed unmatched. CDR3 size: 14 residues. Germline CDR1 reads MNHEY; CDR2 reads SMNVEV (reference sequence). Here the CDR3 DNA reads TGTGCCAGCAGTTACGGACAGGGAAACACTGAAGCTTTCTTT. It encodes CASSYGQGNTEAFF.

This chain joins TRBV7-8 and TRBJ2-7, with a weak D call TRBD1 (6 bases). CDR1 SGHVS and CDR2 FQNEAQ come from the germline V gene. The CDR3 contains 18 residues. Trimming removed 3 bases from V and 0 bases from J, with 21 bases in between. Written as DNA, the CDR3 is TGTGCCAGCAGCTTTCCACTCAGGGACATGAAAACCTCCTACGAGCAGTACTTC. Translating it yields CASSFPLRDMKTSYEQYF.

As regards this clone: Compared with germline, one end of the junction differs, possibly owing to a read error. The chain recombines TRBV6-5 with TRBJ1-1; D uncertain. The germline CDR1 and CDR2 sequences are MNHEY and SVGAGI. The CDR3 runs to 13 residues. CDR3 loop: CASRKTGPADAFF. The DNA of the CDR3 is TGTGCCAGCAGAAAAACTGGCCCGGCTGACGCTTTCTTT.

The chain has TRBV7-3 and TRBJ2-3, with TRBD1 as a possible D gene (5 bases). The germline V gene has CDR1 SGHTA and CDR2 FQGTGA. This CDR3 contains 14 residues. Trimming took 5 bases from V and 1 from J, leaving 10 bases between them. CDR3 sequence: CASSHVGGTDTQYF. The CDR3 DNA reads TGTGCCAGCAGCCACGTAGGGGGCACAGATACGCAGTATTTT.

This rearrangement joins TRBV5-8 to TRBJ2-1; 9 bases match TRBD1. Trimming removed 5 bases from V and 4 bases from J; junction bases left unmatched: 7. Germline lookup yields CDR1 SGHTS and CDR2 YDEGEE. This CDR3 is 15 amino acids long. The CDR3 spells CASSSMGQGYNEQFF. The CDR3 nucleotides are TGTGCCAGCAGTAGTATGGGACAGGGTTACAATGAGCAGTTCTTC.

This clone has a single count. The chain couples TRBV28 to TRBJ2-7, with TRBD2 identical over 10 bases. The CDR3 sequence is 14 residues long. Germline CDR1 and CDR2: MDHEN and SYDVKM. After removal of 5 bases from V and 4 bases from J, the junction contained 5 bases not matched to a gene. The CDR3 nucleotides read TGTGCCAGCAGTCCCGGGACTAGCGTTTACGAGCAGTACTTC. It yields the protein CASSPGTSVYEQYF.

This clone was observed a few times. The chain carries TRBV7-9 and TRBJ1-1; D is perhaps TRBD1 (5 bases). V gave up 2 bases and J gave up 5 bases, with 12 bases separating them. CDR1 SEHNR and CDR2 FQNEAQ come from the germline V gene (reference sequence). The CDR3 has 14 residues. The DNA of the CDR3 is TGTGCCAGCAGCTTAACAGGACCGTGGACTGAAGCTTTCTTT. Translating gives CASSLTGPWTEAFF.

To note about this clone: Compared with germline, one end of the junction differs, possibly owing to a read error. The V and J genes are TRBV11-2 and TRBJ2-2; TRBD1 matches at 10 bases. CDR3 length: 16 amino acids. Per the germline V gene, CDR1 is SGHAT and CDR2 is FQNNGV. The CDR3 spells CASSPRPDRGPRDSYF. For the CDR3, the DNA is TGTGCCAGCAGCCCGAGACCTGACAGGGGGCCCAGAGACAGTTATTTT.

The V call is TRBV27, the J call TRBJ1-5; TRBD1 aligns across 11 bases. With V trimmed by 5 bases and J by 0 bases, 6 bases remained unmatched. The germline gives CDR1 MNHEY, CDR2 SMNVEV (reference sequence). This CDR3 has 17 amino acids. The CDR3 bases are TGTGCCAGCAGTGCGGGACAGGGGGTGTATAGCAATCAGCCCCAGCATTTT. This sequence encodes CASSAGQGVYSNQPQHF.

V usage is TRBV2 and J usage is TRBJ2-1; 7 nucleotides align to TRBD2. V shed 7 bases, J shed 3 bases, and the junction held 6 bases outside the gene matches. The length of the CDR3 is 14 residues. Germline V gene data show CDR1 as SNHLY and CDR2 as FYNNEI. CDR3 bases: TGTGCCAGCACGGTTGAGCGGGACTACAATGAGCAGTTCTTC. Its protein is CASTVERDYNEQFF.

This sequence joins TRBV27 and TRBJ2-5; 7 bases map to TRBD2. Trimming took 3 bases from V and 5 from J; bases not matched to a gene: 12. Germline lookup yields CDR1 MNHEY and CDR2 SMNVEV (reference sequence). CDR3 length: 16 residues. The CDR3 loop reads CASSFFAGAEVETQYF. The CDR3 DNA is TGTGCCAGCAGTTTTTTCGCGGGAGCCGAGGTGGAGACCCAGTACTTC.

With regard to this clone: This specimen includes other DNA sequences encoding the same CDR3. The chain is built from TRBV19 and TRBJ2-7; maybe TRBD1 (5 bases). CDR3 length equals 14 residues. Germline V gene sequence: CDR1 LNHDA, CDR2 SQIVND (reference sequence). The V and J ends lost 3 bases and 0 bases respectively, with 9 bases between them. DNA for the CDR3: TGTGCCAGTAGTATTCGCGACAGCTCCTACGAGCAGTACTTC. Encoded protein: CASSIRDSSYEQYF. Variable domain in full (rest from reference TRBV19 and TRBJ2-7): DGGITQSPKYLFRKEGQNVTLSCEQNLNHDAMYWYRQDPGQGLRLIYYSQIVNDFQKGDIAEGYSVSREKKESFPLTVTSAQKNPTAFYLCASSIRDSSYEQYFGPGTRLTVT.

CDR3 in amino acids: CASSKQGAGELFF. CDR3 nucleotides: TGTGCCAGCAGTAAACAGGGGGCCGGGGAGCTGTTTTTT. V gene TRBV11-2 combines with J gene TRBJ2-2; 8 bases are shared with TRBD1. CDR1 SGHAT and CDR2 FQNNGV come from the germline V gene. The V and J ends lost 6 bases and 6 bases, in that order; junction bases with no gene match: 3. There are 13 residues in the CDR3.

The genes are TRBV27 and TRBJ2-3, with a possible D match to TRBD2 (5 bases). Trimming left V 3 bases short and J 1 base short, with 11 bases between. This CDR3 has 15 residues. Germline CDR1 is MNHEY and CDR2 is SMNVEV (reference sequence). Here the CDR3 reads CASSFDGRGTDTQYF. The CDR3 region has the DNA TGTGCCAGCAGTTTCGATGGGCGGGGCACAGATACGCAGTATTTT.

This chain links TRBV27 with TRBJ2-5; possible D gene TRBD1, 6 bases. The germline V and J ends were trimmed by 4 bases and 5 bases, with 14 bases remaining between them. This CDR3 comprises 14 residues. Germline V gives CDR1 MNHEY, CDR2 SMNVEV (reference sequence). CDR3 in amino acids: CASSSLMGAETQYF. CDR3 coding DNA: TGTGCCAGCAGTTCTTTGATGGGGGCTGAGACCCAGTACTTC.

The CDR3 DNA reads TGTGCCAGCAGCCTTGGGGGCCGGATTAGCAATCAGCCCCAGCATTTT. Protein sequence: CASSLGGRISNQPQHF. This sequence joins TRBV28 and TRBJ1-5, with D tentatively TRBD1 (6 bases). Trimming removed 6 bases from V and 0 bases from J, with 15 bases in between. Germline lookup yields CDR1 MDHEN and CDR2 SYDVKM. The CDR3 is made up of 16 amino acids.

The rearrangement joins TRBV9 to TRBJ2-7; D uncertain. CDR1 is SGDLS, CDR2 YYNGEE, per germline. V lost 4 bases, J lost 0 bases, and 17 bases lay in between. The CDR3 covers 16 residues. The DNA of the CDR3 is TGTGCCAGCAGCCTCGGGTTGTCAGAAAGCTCCTACGAGCAGTACTTC. Protein sequence: CASSLGLSESSYEQYF.

The chain recombines TRBV4-2 with TRBJ1-1; TRBD1 is a possible D gene (5 bases). Germline CDR1 reads LGHNA; CDR2 reads YNFKEQ. The V gene lost 2 bases and the J gene lost 5 bases, with 18 bases spanning the gap. This CDR3 comprises 16 residues. In DNA form, the CDR3 reads TGTGCCAGCAGCCAAACCGGGACGATTAGGTGGACTGAAGCTTTCTTT. It yields the protein CASSQTGTIRWTEAFF.

The chain uses TRBV11-2 and TRBJ1-4; tentative D call: TRBD1 (6 bases). V lost 1 base to trimming and J lost 6 bases, with 15 bases between them. Germline CDR1 and CDR2: SGHAT and FQNNGV. This CDR3 comprises 16 residues. CDR3 residues: CASSLGYTAGDEKLFF. The DNA of the CDR3 is TGTGCCAGCAGCTTAGGCTATACGGCAGGGGATGAAAAACTGTTTTTT.

The V gene is TRBV28, the J gene TRBJ2-1; D possibly matches TRBD1 or TRBD2 (6 bases each). In germline, CDR1 is MDHEN, CDR2 SYDVKM. The CDR3 is 18 residues long. Trimming took 3 bases from V and 4 from J, leaving 22 bases between them. CDR3 in DNA: TGTGCCAGCAGTTTTGGGGGCGTCGGGACTCAGGTTTACAATGAGCAGTTCTTC. Translating gives CASSFGGVGTQVYNEQFF.

The V and J genes are TRBV11-3 and TRBJ2-3; 8 bases fit TRBD2. The J segment lost 8 bases and the V segment lost 3 bases, leaving 7 bases of the junction unmatched. Germline V gene data show CDR1 as SGHNT and CDR2 as YENEEA. This CDR3 has 14 residues. CDR3 protein: CASSFGGAGATQYF. CDR3 bases: TGTGCCAGCAGCTTTGGGGGAGCGGGAGCTACGCAGTATTTT.

This chain links TRBV27 with TRBJ2-7; D is possibly TRBD1 or TRBD2 (7 bases each). V lost 6 bases to trimming and J lost 5 bases, with 17 bases between them. The CDR3 has 14 amino acids. The germline V gene encodes CDR1 MNHEY and CDR2 SMNVEV (reference sequence). Written as DNA, the CDR3 is TGTGCCAGCAGCATAACGACAGGGAGGGACGAGCAGTACTTC. Residues: CASSITTGRDEQYF.

V gene TRBV28 combines with J gene TRBJ2-5; 7 nucleotides line up with TRBD2. CDR3 length: 13 amino acids. The ends lost 4 bases at V and 5 bases at J; junction bases unmatched: 4. Germline V gene data show CDR1 as MDHEN and CDR2 as SYDVKM. The CDR3 here is CASSWEGRETQYF. DNA of the CDR3: TGTGCCAGCAGTTGGGAGGGCAGGGAGACCCAGTACTTC.

This sequence joins TRBV30 and TRBJ1-2, with TRBD1 matching 12 bases. Germline assignment: CDR1 GTSNPN and CDR2 SVGIG (reference sequence). There are 12 residues in the CDR3. V trimming: 5 bases; J trimming: 7 bases; junction bases outside the gene matches: 2. CDR3 residues: CAWGGQGAGYTF. CDR3 nucleotides: TGTGCCTGGGGGGGACAGGGGGCTGGCTACACCTTC.